These 13 T cell receptor beta chains were sequenced from one sample in a study of blood T cell repertoires in COVID-19. TCRdb's table, derived via immunoSEQ multiplex PCR, lists solely in-frame clones and lacks some. The top ten clones hold roughly 5.3% of a sample with roughly 270,000 clones, around 84% of them seen once. The sequenced sample consisted of PBMCs or T cells enriched from blood (not recorded which). These receptors originate from a man aged 35-49 years who had been exposed to COVID-19.

The V call is TRBV11-3, the J call TRBJ2-7; D perhaps matches TRBD1 (5 bases). Germline V gene lookup returns CDR1 SGHNT and CDR2 YENEEA. The CDR3 consists of 16 residues. V lost 1 base to trimming and J lost 3 bases, with 16 bases between them. The CDR3 DNA reads as TGTGCCAGCAGCTTAGTGGGCCAGGGAATCGGCTACGAGCAGTACTTC. It is translated as CASSLVGQGIGYEQYF.

The chain is built from TRBV15 and TRBJ2-7; 9 nucleotides align to TRBD1. The germline V gene encodes CDR1 LNHNV and CDR2 YYDKDF (reference sequence). This CDR3 is 15 amino acids long. With 6 bases clipped from V and 4 bases from J, the junction kept 10 bases outside the gene matches. CDR3 nucleotide sequence: TGTGCCACCAGGGGACCGGGACAGGGTACTTACGAGCAGTACTTC. As protein: CATRGPGQGTYEQYF.

The chain links TRBV30 to TRBJ2-7, with D perhaps matching TRBD2 (6 bases). CDR3 length equals 14 residues. The V gene lost 4 bases and the J gene lost 3 bases, with 16 bases spanning the gap. Germline CDR1 reads GTSNPN; CDR2 reads SVGIG (reference sequence). CDR3 sequence: CAWTRREIIYEQYF. CDR3 sequence (DNA): TGTGCCTGGACGAGGAGGGAAATAATCTACGAGCAGTACTTC.

This clone was seen only a few times. V is TRBV6-6 and J is TRBJ1-2; D is ambiguous. The CDR3 runs 13 residues. With 7 bases removed from V and 2 bases from J, the gap between germline ends came to 11 bases. The germline V gene encodes CDR1 MNHNY and CDR2 SVGAGI (reference sequence). In DNA form, the CDR3 reads TGTGCCAGCACCCTAGTAAAGAACTATGGCTACACCTTC. Amino acid sequence: CASTLVKNYGYTF.

The chain carries TRBV6-5 and TRBJ1-5; TRBD1 might be the D (5 bases). Germline V CDR1 and CDR2: MNHEY, SVGAGI. This CDR3 spans 15 amino acids. V gave up 5 bases and J gave up 6 bases, with 17 bases separating them. CDR3 region: CASSPEGLMFQPQHF. CDR3 sequence (DNA): TGTGCCAGCAGTCCGGAGGGGCTAATGTTTCAGCCCCAGCATTTT.

The CDR3 is CASSSSSGNTIYF. In DNA form, the CDR3 reads TGTGCCAGCAGCTCGAGCTCTGGAAACACCATATATTTT. The gene calls are TRBV3-1 (or the pseudogene TRBV3-2) and TRBJ1-3, with D unclear. Trimming shortened V by 5 bases and J by 0 bases, and 5 bases separated the two germline ends. This CDR3 has 13 amino acids. Germline-derived CDR1 and CDR2 are LGHDT and YNNKEL (reference sequence).

The CDR3 loop reads CASSPQGTEQYF. CDR3 coding DNA: TGTGCCAGCAGCCCACAGGGGACCGAGCAGTACTTC. The V call is TRBV3-1 (or the pseudogene TRBV3-2), the J call TRBJ2-7; TRBD1 matches 7 bases. The CDR3 covers 12 residues. CDR1 is LGHDT, CDR2 YNNKEL, per germline (reference sequence). The V segment lost 4 bases and the J segment 6 bases; nucleotides outside the gene matches: 3.

The J gene is TRBJ1-1, the V gene TRBV6-5, with D perhaps TRBD1 (6 bases). Germline-derived CDR1 and CDR2 are MNHEY and SVGAGI. The CDR3 sequence is 14 residues long. In DNA, the CDR3 is TGTGCAGTTTTAGTTTCAGGGGTTTCCACTGAAGCTTTCTTT. Protein product: CAVLVSGVSTEAFF.

The rearrangement joins TRBV28 to TRBJ1-1; D is undetermined. The CDR3 is made up of 12 amino acids. Per the germline V gene, CDR1 is MDHEN and CDR2 is SYDVKM. V dropped 7 bases and J dropped 10 bases, with 16 bases sitting between them. CDR3 nucleotides: TGTGCCAGCAAAAGCGGTAGGTGGCGAGCTTTCTTT. This sequence encodes CASKSGRWRAFF.

V is TRBV5-1 and J is TRBJ1-5; 8 nucleotides match TRBD1. Germline V gene lookup returns CDR1 SGHRS and CDR2 YFSETQ. Trimming removed 5 bases from V and 0 bases from J; junction bases left unmatched: 7. The CDR3 extends over 16 amino acids. CDR3 residues: CASRKGTGNSNQPQHF. The CDR3 DNA reads as TGCGCCAGCAGGAAAGGGACAGGCAATAGCAATCAGCCCCAGCATTTT.

The V and J genes are TRBV27 and TRBJ1-3; D might be TRBD1 (5 bases). The CDR3 spans 18 residues. Germline V CDR1 and CDR2: MNHEY, SMNVEV (reference sequence). Trimming cost V 7 bases and J 0 bases, with 22 bases left between them. Here the CDR3 reads CASTWTTKPTSSGNTIYF. The CDR3 DNA sequence: TGTGCCAGCACGTGGACAACCAAACCCACGAGCTCTGGAAACACCATATATTTT.

The rearrangement joins TRBV10-3 to TRBJ1-1; no clear D. Deletions cut 8 bases from V and 3 bases from J, with 7 bases between. Looked up from germline, CDR1 is ENHRY and CDR2 is SYGVKD. CDR3 length equals 11 residues. DNA of the CDR3: TGTGCCATCCGTCGGGACACTGAAGCTTTCTTT. Translated: CAIRRDTEAFF.

The gene calls are TRBV11-3 and TRBJ1-6, with 7 bases fitting TRBD1. This CDR3 has 14 amino acids. In germline, CDR1 is SGHNT, CDR2 YENEEA. V lost 6 bases, J lost 9 bases, and 8 bases stayed unmatched. The DNA for the CDR3 is TGTGCCAGCAGTCCGACAGGGCGAGGTTCACCCCTCCACTTT. Amino acid sequence: CASSPTGRGSPLHF. Full variable domain (rest looked up from reference TRBV11-3 and TRBJ1-6): EAGVVQSPRYKIIEKKQPVAFWCNPISGHNTLYWYLQNLGQGPELLIRYENEEAVDDSQLPKDRFSAERLKGVDSTLKIQPAELGDSAVYLCASSPTGRGSPLHFGNGTRLTVT.